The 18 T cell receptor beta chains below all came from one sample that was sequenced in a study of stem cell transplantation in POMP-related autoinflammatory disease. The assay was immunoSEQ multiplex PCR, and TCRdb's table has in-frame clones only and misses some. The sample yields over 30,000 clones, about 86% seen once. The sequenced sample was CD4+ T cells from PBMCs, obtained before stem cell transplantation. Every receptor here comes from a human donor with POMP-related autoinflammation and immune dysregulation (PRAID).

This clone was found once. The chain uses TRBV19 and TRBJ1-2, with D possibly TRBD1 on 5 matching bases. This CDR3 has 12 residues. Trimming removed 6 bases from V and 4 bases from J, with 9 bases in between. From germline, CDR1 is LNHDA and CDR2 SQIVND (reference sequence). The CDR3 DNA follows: TGTGCCAGTAGGGAGGGGATCTATGGCTACACCTTC. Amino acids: CASREGIYGYTF.

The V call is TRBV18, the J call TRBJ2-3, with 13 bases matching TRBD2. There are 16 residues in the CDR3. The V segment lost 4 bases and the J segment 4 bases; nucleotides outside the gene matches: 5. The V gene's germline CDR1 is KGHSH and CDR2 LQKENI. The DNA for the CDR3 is TGTGCCAGCTCACGCTGGACTAGCGGGGGCCCAGATACGCAGTATTTT. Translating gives CASSRWTSGGPDTQYF.

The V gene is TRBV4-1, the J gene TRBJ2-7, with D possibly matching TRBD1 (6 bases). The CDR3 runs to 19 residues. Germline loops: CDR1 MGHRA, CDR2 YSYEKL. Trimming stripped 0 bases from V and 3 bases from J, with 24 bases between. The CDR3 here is CASSQEGDTRSRFDYEQYF. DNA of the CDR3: TGCGCCAGCAGCCAAGAAGGGGACACCAGGTCCAGGTTTGACTACGAGCAGTACTTC.

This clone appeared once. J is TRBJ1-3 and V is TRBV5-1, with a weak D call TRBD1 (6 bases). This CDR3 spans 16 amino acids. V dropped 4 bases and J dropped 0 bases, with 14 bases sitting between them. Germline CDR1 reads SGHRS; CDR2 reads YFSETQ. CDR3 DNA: TGCGCCAGCAGCATCGAACAGGGTCCCTCTGGAAACACCATATATTTT. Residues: CASSIEQGPSGNTIYF.

CDR3 sequence: CASSEMAGGVNYGYTF. CDR3 DNA: TGTGCCAGCAGTGAGATGGCCGGGGGCGTCAACTATGGCTACACCTTC. This chain links TRBV25-1 with TRBJ1-2, with a weak D call TRBD1 (6 bases). This CDR3 contains 16 residues. The germline V gene encodes CDR1 MGHDK and CDR2 SYGVNS. With 3 bases removed from V and 2 bases from J, the gap between germline ends came to 16 bases.

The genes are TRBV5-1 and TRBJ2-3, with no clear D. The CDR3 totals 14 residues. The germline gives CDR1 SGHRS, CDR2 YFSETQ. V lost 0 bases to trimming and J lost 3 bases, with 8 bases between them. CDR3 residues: CASSLEESTDTQYF. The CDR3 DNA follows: TGCGCCAGCAGCTTGGAAGAGAGTACAGATACGCAGTATTTT.

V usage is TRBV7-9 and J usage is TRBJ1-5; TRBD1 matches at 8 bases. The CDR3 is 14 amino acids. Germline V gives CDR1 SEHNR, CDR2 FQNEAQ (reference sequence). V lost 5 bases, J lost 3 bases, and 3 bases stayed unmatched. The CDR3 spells CASSLTGDNQPQHF. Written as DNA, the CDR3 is TGTGCCAGCAGCCTGACAGGGGACAATCAGCCCCAGCATTTT.

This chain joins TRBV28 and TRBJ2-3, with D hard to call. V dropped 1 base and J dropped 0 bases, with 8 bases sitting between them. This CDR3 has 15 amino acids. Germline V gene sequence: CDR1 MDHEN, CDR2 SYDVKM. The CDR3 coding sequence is TGTGCCAGCAGTTTATCCGGCGCCAGCACAGATACGCAGTATTTT. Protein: CASSLSGASTDTQYF.

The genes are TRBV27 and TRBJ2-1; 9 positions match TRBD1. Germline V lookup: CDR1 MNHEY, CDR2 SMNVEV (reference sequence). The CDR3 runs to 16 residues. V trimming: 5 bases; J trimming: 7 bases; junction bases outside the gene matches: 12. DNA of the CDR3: TGTGCCAGCAGTCGGAATACGGACAGGGGATGGAATGAGCAGTTCTTC. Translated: CASSRNTDRGWNEQFF.

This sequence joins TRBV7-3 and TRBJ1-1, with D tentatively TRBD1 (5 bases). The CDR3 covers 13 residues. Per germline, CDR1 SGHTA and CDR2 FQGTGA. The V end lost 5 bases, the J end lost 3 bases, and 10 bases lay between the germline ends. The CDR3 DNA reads TGTGCCAGCAGCACGCAGGGTGACACTGAAGCTTTCTTT. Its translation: CASSTQGDTEAFF.

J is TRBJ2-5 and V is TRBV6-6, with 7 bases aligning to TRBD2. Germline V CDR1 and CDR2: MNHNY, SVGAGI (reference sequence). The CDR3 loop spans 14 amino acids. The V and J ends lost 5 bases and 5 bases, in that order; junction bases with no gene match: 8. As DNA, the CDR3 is TGTGCCAGCAGTGATTGGGCGGGGGTGGAGACCCAGTACTTC. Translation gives CASSDWAGVETQYF.

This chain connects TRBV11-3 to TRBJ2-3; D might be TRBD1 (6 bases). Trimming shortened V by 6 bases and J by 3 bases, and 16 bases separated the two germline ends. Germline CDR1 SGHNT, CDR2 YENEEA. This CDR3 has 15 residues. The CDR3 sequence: CASSDRPSSTDTQYF. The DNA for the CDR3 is TGTGCCAGCAGTGACAGGCCATCGTCAACAGATACGCAGTATTTT.

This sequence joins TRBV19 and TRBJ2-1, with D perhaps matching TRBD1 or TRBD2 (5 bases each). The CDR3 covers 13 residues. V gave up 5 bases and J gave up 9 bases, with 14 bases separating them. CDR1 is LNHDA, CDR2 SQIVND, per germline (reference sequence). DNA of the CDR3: TGTGCCAGTAGTGGTCTCGTTGGGGGTGAGCAGTTCTTC. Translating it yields CASSGLVGGEQFF. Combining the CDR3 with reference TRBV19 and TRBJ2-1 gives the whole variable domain DGGITQSPKYLFRKEGQNVTLSCEQNLNHDAMYWYRQDPGQGLRLIYYSQIVNDFQKGDIAEGYSVSREKKESFPLTVTSAQKNPTAFYLCASSGLVGGEQFFGPGTRLTVL.

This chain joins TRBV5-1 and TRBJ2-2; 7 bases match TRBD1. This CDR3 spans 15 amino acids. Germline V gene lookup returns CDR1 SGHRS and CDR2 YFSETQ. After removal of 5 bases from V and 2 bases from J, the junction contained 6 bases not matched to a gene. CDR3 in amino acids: CASRPTGVNTGELFF. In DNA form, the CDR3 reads TGCGCCAGCAGGCCTACAGGGGTTAACACCGGGGAGCTGTTTTTT.

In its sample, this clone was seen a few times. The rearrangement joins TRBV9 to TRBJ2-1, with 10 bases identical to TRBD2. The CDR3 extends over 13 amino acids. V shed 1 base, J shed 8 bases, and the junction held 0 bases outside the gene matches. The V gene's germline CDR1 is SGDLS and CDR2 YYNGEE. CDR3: CASSVLAGDEQFF. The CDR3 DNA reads TGTGCCAGCAGCGTACTAGCGGGGGATGAGCAGTTCTTC.

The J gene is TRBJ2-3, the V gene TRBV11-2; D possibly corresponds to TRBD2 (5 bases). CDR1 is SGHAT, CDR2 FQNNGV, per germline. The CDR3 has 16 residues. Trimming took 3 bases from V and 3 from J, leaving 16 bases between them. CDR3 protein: CASSFVGKASTDTQYF. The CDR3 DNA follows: TGTGCCAGCAGCTTTGTCGGGAAGGCAAGTACAGATACGCAGTATTTT.

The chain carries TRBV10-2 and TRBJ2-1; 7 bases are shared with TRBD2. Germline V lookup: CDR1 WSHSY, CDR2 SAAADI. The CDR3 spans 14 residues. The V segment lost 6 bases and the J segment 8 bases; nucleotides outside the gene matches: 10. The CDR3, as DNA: TGCGCCAGCAGGATGGCTAGCGGCCTCGATGAGCAGTTCTTC. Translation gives CASRMASGLDEQFF.

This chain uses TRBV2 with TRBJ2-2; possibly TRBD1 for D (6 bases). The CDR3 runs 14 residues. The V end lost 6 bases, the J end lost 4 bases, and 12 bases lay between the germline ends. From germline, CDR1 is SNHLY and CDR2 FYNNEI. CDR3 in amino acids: CASRRGGRTGELFF. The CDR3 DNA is TGTGCCAGCAGGAGAGGGGGTCGCACCGGGGAGCTGTTTTTT.